The T cell receptor (beta chain) described here comes from a study of T cells in localized non-small cell lung cancer. This clone was recorded once. No antigen is known for it. Trimming removed 6 bases from V and 5 bases from J, with 11 bases in between. CDR1 MNHEY and CDR2 SVGAGI come from the germline V gene. This CDR3 is built from 12 residues. Here immunoSEQ multiplex PCR was the method, and the copy in TCRdb shows in-frame clones only, minus some. The top ten clones hold under 30% of a sample with more than 15,000 clones, more than 75% of them seen once. Regarding the study as a whole: Adjacent uninvolved lung had the highest clonality, suggesting focused antigen responses. Owing to sequencing of a solitary tumor region, heterogeneity cannot be discounted. Density of T cells in blood, when higher, went with longer overall survival.

Material: peripheral blood, obtained before any cancer treatment. The rearrangement joins TRBV6-5 to TRBJ2-7, with D possibly TRBD1 on 5 matching bases. This sequence was found in a male donor at least 60 years old with stage I lung adenocarcinoma. CDR3 coding DNA: TGTGCCAGCAGGGACAATGGGGACGAGCAGTACTTC. Translated, it gives CASRDNGDEQYF.